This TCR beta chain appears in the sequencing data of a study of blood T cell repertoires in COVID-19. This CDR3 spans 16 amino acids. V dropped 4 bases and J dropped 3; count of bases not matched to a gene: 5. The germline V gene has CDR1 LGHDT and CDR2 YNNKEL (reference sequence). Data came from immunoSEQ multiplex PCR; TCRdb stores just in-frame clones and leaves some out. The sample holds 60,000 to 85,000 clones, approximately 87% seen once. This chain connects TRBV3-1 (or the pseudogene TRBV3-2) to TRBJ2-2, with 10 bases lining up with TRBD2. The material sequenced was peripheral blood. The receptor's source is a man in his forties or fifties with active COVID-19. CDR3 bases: TGTGCCAGCAGCCCCTGGCTAGCGGGGGACACCGGGGAGCTGTTTTTT. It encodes CASSPWLAGDTGELFF.